The entry that follows covers one TCR beta chain sequence. This sample is part of a study of blood T cell repertoires in COVID-19. In the study overall: COVID-19 samples, acute and convalescent, were from the United States, Italy and Spain. The cDNA or gDNA used as material had been derived from T cells, B-cell-depleted T cells, or PBMCs.

Per the study methods: Estimation of nucleated cell counts relied on the amplification of reference gene primers. The method was immunoSEQ multiplex PCR; TCRdb's version includes in-frame clones alone and lacks a portion of them. That table furnishes V, J and clone size, whereas the DNA furnished D and trimming. The data hold roughly 92,000 clones, with roughly 84% observed a single time. This receptor was taken from an elderly woman with active or convalescent COVID-19. The material sequenced was peripheral blood.

DNA for the CDR3: TGTGCCAGCAAAGCCGGCCTTCAGGGGTCACCCCTCCACTTT. Residues: CASKAGLQGSPLHF. The genes are TRBV7-2 and TRBJ1-6, with D possibly TRBD1 on 6 matching bases. Germline V CDR1 and CDR2: SGHTA, FQGNSA. V lost 7 bases to trimming and J lost 10 bases, with 17 bases between them. The CDR3 spans 14 residues. Filled out from reference TRBV7-2 and TRBJ1-6, the complete variable domain reads GAGVSQSPSNKVTEKGKDVELRCDPISGHTALYWYRQSLGQGLEFLIYFQGNSAPDKSGLPSDRFSAERTGGSVSTLTIQRTQQEDSAVYLCASKAGLQGSPLHFGNGTRLTVT.